This T cell receptor beta chain was found in a study of fetal regulatory T cell absence and autoimmunity. Overall study: IPEX patients had exocrine pancreas autoimmunity without clinical diabetes. Study-level results: Some top pancreas TCR clones were over 85-fold enriched versus cord blood. Cord blood and pancreas showed broadly similar TRB gene family usage.

The CDR3 is 14 amino acids. V dropped 1 base and J dropped 2 bases, with 8 bases sitting between them. Germline CDR1 SEHNR, CDR2 FQNEAQ (reference sequence). Only in-frame clones appear in the TCRdb table, and some are missing; sequencing was by immunoSEQ multiplex PCR. The table includes 85,000 to 100,000 clones, 72% detected once. Points on this clone: Its antigen is unknown.

The sequence came from a male donor with IPEX syndrome. Sequenced: pancreas tissue. The V gene is TRBV7-9, the J gene TRBJ1-2, with D hard to call. CDR3 sequence: CASSLGYKNYGYTF. CDR3 coding DNA: TGTGCCAGCAGCTTAGGATACAAAAACTATGGCTACACCTTC.